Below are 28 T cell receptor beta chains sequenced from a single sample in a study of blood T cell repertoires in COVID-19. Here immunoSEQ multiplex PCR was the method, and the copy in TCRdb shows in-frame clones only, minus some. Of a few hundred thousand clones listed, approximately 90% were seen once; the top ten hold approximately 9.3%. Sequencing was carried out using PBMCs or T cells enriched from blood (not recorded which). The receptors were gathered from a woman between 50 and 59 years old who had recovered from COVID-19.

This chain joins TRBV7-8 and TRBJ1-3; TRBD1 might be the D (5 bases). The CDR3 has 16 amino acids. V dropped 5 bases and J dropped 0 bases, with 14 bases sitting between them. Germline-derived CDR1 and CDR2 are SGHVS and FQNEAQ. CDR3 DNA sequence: TGTGCCAGCAGCCGAGGGGCCCCCACCTCTGGAAACACCATATATTTT. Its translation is CASSRGAPTSGNTIYF.

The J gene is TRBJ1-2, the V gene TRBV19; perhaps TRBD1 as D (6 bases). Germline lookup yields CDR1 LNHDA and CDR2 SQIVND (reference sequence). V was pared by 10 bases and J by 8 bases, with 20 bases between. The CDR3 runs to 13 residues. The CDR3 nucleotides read TGTGCCACCAAAGAGGCAGGGGCTCACGGCTACACCTTC. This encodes CATKEAGAHGYTF.

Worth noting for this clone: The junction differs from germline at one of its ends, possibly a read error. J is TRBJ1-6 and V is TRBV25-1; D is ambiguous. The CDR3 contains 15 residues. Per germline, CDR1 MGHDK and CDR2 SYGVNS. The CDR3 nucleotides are TGTGCCAGCAGAAGCGACCGAACCTACAATTCACCCCTCCACTTT. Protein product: CASRSDRTYNSPLHF.

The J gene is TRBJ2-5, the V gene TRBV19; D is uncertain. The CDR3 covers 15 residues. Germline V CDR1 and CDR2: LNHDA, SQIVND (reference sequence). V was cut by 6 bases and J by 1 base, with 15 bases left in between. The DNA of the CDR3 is TGTGCCAGTAGCACGGAGTTTATCCCCCAAGAGACCCAGTACTTC. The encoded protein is CASSTEFIPQETQYF.

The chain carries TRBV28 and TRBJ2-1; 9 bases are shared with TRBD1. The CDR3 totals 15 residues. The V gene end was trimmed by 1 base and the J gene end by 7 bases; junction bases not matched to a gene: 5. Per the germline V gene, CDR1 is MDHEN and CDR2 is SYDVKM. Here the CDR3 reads CASSLYGTGSNEQFF. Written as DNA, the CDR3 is TGTGCCAGCAGTTTATACGGGACAGGGTCAAATGAGCAGTTCTTC. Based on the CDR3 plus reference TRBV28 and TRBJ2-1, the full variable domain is DVKVTQSSRYLVKRTGEKVFLECVQDMDHENMFWYRQDPGLGLRLIYFSYDVKMKEKGDIPEGYSVSREKKERFSLILESASTNQTSMYLCASSLYGTGSNEQFFGPGTRLTVL.

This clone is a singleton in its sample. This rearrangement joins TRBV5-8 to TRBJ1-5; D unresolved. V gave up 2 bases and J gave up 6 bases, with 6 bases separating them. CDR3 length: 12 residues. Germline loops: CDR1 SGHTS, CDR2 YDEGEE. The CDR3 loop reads CASSFLRQPQHF. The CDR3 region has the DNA TGTGCCAGCAGCTTTTTGCGTCAGCCCCAGCATTTT.

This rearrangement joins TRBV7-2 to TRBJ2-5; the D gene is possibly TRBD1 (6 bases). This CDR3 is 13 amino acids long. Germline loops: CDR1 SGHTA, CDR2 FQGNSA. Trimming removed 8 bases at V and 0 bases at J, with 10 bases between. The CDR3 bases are TGTGCCAGCCGCAGGGGCCACCAAGAGACCCAGTACTTC. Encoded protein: CASRRGHQETQYF.

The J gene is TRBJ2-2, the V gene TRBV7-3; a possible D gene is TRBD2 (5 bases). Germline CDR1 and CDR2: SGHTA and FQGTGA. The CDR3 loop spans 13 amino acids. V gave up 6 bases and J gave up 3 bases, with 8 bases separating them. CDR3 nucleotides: TGTGCCAGCAGGTCCGGGGACACCGGGGAGCTGTTTTTT. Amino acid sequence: CASRSGDTGELFF.

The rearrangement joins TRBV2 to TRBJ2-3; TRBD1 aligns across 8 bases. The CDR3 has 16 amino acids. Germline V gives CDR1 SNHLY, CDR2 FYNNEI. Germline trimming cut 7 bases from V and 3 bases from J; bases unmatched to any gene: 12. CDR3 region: CASTLAWTGRTDTQYF. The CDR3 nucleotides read TGTGCCAGCACCCTCGCTTGGACAGGGCGGACAGATACGCAGTATTTT.

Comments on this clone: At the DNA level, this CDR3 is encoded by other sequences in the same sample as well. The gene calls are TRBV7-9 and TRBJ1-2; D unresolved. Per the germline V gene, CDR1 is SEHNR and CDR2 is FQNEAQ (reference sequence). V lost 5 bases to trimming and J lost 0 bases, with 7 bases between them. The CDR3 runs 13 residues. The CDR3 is CASSLGANYGYTF. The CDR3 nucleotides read TGTGCCAGCAGCCTCGGGGCTAACTATGGCTACACCTTC.

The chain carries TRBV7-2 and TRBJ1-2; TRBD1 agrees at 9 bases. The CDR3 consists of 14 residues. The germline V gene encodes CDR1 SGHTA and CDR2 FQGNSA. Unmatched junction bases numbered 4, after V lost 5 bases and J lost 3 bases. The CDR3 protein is CASSRDRAHYGYTF. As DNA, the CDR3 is TGTGCCAGCAGCCGGGACAGGGCTCACTATGGCTACACCTTC.

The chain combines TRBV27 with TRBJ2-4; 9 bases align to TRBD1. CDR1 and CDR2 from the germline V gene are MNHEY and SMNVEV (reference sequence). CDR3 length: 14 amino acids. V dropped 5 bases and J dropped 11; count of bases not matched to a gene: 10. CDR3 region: CASSGTGQGSFQYF. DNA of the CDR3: TGTGCCAGCAGTGGAACGGGACAGGGCTCCTTTCAGTACTTC.

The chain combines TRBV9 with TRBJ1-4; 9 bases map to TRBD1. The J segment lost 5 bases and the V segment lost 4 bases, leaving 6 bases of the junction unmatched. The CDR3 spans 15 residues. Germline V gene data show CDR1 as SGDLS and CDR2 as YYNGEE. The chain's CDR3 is CASSTRQGGNEKLFF. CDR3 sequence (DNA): TGTGCCAGCAGCACCCGACAGGGGGGAAATGAAAAACTGTTTTTT. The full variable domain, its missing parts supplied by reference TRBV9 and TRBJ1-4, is DSGVTQTPKHLITATGQRVTLRCSPRSGDLSVYWYQQSLDQGLQFLIQYYNGEERAKGNILERFSAQQFPDLHSELNLSSLELGDSALYFCASSTRQGGNEKLFFGSGTQLSVL.

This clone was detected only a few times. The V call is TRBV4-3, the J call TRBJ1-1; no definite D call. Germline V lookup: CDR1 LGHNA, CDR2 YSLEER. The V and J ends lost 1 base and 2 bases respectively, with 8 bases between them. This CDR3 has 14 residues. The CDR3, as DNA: TGCGCCAGCAGCCAAGTTCTAGTAAACACTGAAGCTTTCTTT. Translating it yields CASSQVLVNTEAFF.

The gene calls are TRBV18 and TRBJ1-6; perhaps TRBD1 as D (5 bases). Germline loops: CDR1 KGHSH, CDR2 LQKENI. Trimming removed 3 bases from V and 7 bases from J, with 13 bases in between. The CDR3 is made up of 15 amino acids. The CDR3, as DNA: TGTGCCAGCTCACCGGAGGGACGGACAAATTCACCCCTCCACTTT. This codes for CASSPEGRTNSPLHF.

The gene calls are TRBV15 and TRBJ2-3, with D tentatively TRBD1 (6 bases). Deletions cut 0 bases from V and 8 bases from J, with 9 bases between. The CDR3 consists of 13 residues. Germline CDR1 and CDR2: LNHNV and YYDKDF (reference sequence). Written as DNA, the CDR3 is TGTGCCACCAGCAGAGATCAAGGGGGTACGCAGTATTTT. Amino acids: CATSRDQGGTQYF.

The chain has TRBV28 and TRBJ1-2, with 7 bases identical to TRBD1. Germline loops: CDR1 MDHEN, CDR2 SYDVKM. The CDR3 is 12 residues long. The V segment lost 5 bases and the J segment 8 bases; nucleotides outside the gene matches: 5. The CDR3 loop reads CASSLTDRGYTF. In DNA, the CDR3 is TGTGCCAGCAGTCTCACGGACAGGGGCTACACCTTC.

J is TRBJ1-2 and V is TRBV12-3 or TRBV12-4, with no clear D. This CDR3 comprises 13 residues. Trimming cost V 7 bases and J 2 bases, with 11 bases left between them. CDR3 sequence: CASTLFINYGYTF. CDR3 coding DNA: TGTGCCAGCACCCTATTTATAAACTATGGCTACACCTTC.

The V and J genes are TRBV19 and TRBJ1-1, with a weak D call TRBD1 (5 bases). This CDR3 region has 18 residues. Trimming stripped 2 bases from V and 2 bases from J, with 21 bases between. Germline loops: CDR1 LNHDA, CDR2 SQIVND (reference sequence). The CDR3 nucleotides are TGTGCCAGTAGTATATTTTCTGCGGGGGTGATGGGTAACACTGAAGCTTTCTTT. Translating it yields CASSIFSAGVMGNTEAFF.

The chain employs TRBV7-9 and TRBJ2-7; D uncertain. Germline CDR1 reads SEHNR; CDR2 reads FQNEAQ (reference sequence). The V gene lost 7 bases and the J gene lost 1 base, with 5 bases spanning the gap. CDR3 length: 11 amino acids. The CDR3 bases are TGTGCCAGCACCTCTTCCTACGAGCAGTACTTC. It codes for CASTSSYEQYF.

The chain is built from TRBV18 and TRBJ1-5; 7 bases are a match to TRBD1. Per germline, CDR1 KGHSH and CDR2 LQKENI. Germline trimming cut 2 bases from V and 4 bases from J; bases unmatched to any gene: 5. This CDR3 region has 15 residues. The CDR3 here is CASSPDRVVNQPQHF. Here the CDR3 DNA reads TGTGCCAGCTCACCAGACAGGGTAGTGAATCAGCCCCAGCATTTT.

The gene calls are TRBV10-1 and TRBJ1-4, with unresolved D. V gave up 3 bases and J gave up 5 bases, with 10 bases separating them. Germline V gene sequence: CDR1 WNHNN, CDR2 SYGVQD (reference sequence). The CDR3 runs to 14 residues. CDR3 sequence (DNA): TGCGCCAGCAGTGACTCCGGGAGAAATGAAAAACTGTTTTTT. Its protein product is CASSDSGRNEKLFF.

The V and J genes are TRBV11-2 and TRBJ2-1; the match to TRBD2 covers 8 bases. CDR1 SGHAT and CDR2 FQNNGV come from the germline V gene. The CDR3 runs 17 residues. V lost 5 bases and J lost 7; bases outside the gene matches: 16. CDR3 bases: TGTGCCAGCAGCCTCCCCGCCGGGGGGGCCAGAGGGAATGAGCAGTTCTTC. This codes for CASSLPAGGARGNEQFF.

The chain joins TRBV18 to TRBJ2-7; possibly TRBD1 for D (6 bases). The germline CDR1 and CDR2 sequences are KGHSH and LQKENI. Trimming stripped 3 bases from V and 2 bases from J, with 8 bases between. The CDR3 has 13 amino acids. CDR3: CASSPGAAYEQYF. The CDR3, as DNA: TGTGCCAGCTCACCGGGGGCAGCCTACGAGCAGTACTTC. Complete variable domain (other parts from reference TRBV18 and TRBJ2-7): NAGVMQNPRHLVRRRGQEARLRCSPMKGHSHVYWYRQLPEEGLKFMVYLQKENIIDESGMPKERFSAEFPKEGPSILRIQQVVRGDSAAYFCASSPGAAYEQYFGPGTRLTVT.

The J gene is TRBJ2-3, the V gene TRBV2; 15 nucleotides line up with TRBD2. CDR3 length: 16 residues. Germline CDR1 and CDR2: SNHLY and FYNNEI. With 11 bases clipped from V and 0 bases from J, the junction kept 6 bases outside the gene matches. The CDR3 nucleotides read TGTGCCGGGACTAGCGGGGGGCTAGGGAGCACAGATACGCAGTATTTT. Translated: CAGTSGGLGSTDTQYF.

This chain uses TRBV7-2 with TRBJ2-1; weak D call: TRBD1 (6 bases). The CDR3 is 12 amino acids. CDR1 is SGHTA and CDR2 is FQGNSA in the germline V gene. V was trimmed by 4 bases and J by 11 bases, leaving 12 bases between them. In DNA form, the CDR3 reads TGTGCCAGCAGCTCCTACAGGGATCAGCAGTTCTTC. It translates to CASSSYRDQQFF.

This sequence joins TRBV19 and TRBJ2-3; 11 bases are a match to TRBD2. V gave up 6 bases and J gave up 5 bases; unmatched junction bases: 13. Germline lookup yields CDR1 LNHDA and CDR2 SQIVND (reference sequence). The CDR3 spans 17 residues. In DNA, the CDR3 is TGTGCCAGTAGCCCCCCAATAGCGGGGGGGCTCGTAGATACGCAGTATTTT. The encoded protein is CASSPPIAGGLVDTQYF.

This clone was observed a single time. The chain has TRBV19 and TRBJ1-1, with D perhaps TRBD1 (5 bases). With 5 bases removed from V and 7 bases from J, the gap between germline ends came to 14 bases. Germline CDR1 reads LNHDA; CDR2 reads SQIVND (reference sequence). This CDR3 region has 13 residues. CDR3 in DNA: TGTGCCAGTAGTCCCACGAGGGGAGGTGAAGCTTTCTTT. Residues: CASSPTRGGEAFF.